These T cell receptor beta chains were read from a single sample in a study of memory CD4+ T cells and cytomegalovirus serostatus. TCRdb's table, derived via immunoSEQ multiplex PCR, lists solely in-frame clones and lacks some. The sample lists under 50,000 clones, approximately 78% occurring once. Sequenced: memory CD4+ T cells from blood. Source of these receptors: an adult in good health and CMV-seronegative. CDR3s include the opening cysteine and the closing phenylalanine or tryptophan. D genes are given only for firm matches. Size values are once, few and many counts, or a class for expanded clones, and some rows have none.

>.|TRBV5-6|.|TRBJ2-1
TGTGCCAGCAGCTCCGGGGGGCTGTCCTACAATGAGCAGTTCTTC
CASSSGGLSYNEQFF
>.|TRBV28|.|TRBJ2-6
TGTGCCAGCAGTCGGGGAAGCGCTGGGGCCAACGTCCTGACTTTC
CASSRGSAGANVLTF
>.|TRBV7-2|.|TRBJ2-2
TGTGCCAGCAGCTTAGTCGGGGCAACCGGGGAGCTGTTTTTT
CASSLVGATGELFF
>.|TRBV29-1|TRBD2|TRBJ2-5
TGCAGCTCGACTAGCGGGGGGCTCGTCAAAGAGACCCAGTACTTC
CSSTSGGLVKETQYF
>.|TRBV4-3|.|TRBJ2-1
TGCGCCAGCAGCCACGCTTACATTACCTCCCAGAGGGGTGAGCAGTTCTTC
CASSHAYITSQRGEQFF
>few|TRBV5-6|TRBD1|TRBJ1-6
TGTGCCAGCAGCTCGACAGGGACTAATTCACCCCTCCACTTT
CASSSTGTNSPLHF
>.|TRBV28|.|TRBJ1-2
TGTGCCAGCGCGTCCGTCGGAGGGGCCCAACTGGCGGGACTGTCCTTC
CASASVGGAQLAGLSF
>.|TRBV30|.|TRBJ2-3
TGTGCCTGGAGTCCCGGGAACACAGATACGCAGTATTTT
CAWSPGNTDTQYF
>.|TRBV4-1|TRBD1|TRBJ2-5
TGCGCCAGCAGCCAAGATACCCCCGGAAAGCTATCGACAGGGAAGCAAGAGACCCAGTACTTC
CASSQDTPGKLSTGKQETQYF
>.|TRBV2|.|TRBJ1-2
TGTGCCAGCAGTGCCCAAGTGGCGGTCTATGGCTACACCTTC
CASSAQVAVYGYTF
>.|TRBV27|TRBD2|TRBJ2-3
TGTGCCAGCAGTCCCTCCTTAGCGGGGAGCACAGATACGCAGTATTTT
CASSPSLAGSTDTQYF
>.|TRBV2|.|TRBJ1-4
TGTGCCAGCACCGGGCGGGACAAGTCTTCAACTAATGAAAAACTGTTTTTT
CASTGRDKSSTNEKLFF
>.|TRBV28|.|TRBJ1-5
TGTGCCAGCAAAATTCCCTCCCGCAATCAGCCCCAGCATTTT
CASKIPSRNQPQHF
>few|TRBV19|.|TRBJ2-2
TGTGCCAGTAGTTCCTCGGGACACCCCACCGGGGAGCTGTTTTTT
CASSSSGHPTGELFF
>.|TRBV7-9|.|TRBJ1-2
TGTGCCAGCAGCTTAGAGGCAGTCTATGGCTACACCTTC
CASSLEAVYGYTF
>.|TRBV6-5|.|TRBJ2-7
TGTGCCAGCACTCTATATGGACAGTCAAAGTACGAGCAGTACTTC
CASTLYGQSKYEQYF
>.|TRBV27|TRBD1|TRBJ2-1
TGTGCCAGCAGCCCCCGGGACAGCCCCTACAATGAGCAGTTCTTC
CASSPRDSPYNEQFF
>.|TRBV25-1|.|TRBJ1-2
TGTGCCAGCAGTGAACAGACCCGGGGCTACACCTTC
CASSEQTRGYTF
>.|TRBV27|TRBD1|TRBJ2-2
TGTGCCAGCAGTCCCGTCGGCCGGACAGGGGGCACCGGGGAGCTGTTTTTT
CASSPVGRTGGTGELFF
>.|TRBV2|.|TRBJ1-6
TGTGCCACAGTCCGGGACGGCAATTCACCCCTCCACTTT
CATVRDGNSPLHF
>.|TRBV4-1|.|TRBJ2-2
TGCGCCAGCAGCCAAGATCGGGGCTCCCGGGGCGGGGAGCTGTTTTTT
CASSQDRGSRGGELFF
>.|TRBV7-2|TRBD1|TRBJ1-5
TGTGCCAGCAGCACTCGACAGGGGACACAGCCCCAGCATTTT
CASSTRQGTQPQHF
>few|TRBV30|.|TRBJ2-3
TGTGCCTGGAGTGTAGGAACTCTAAGCACAGATACGCAGTATTTT
CAWSVGTLSTDTQYF
>.|TRBV19|.|TRBJ2-7
TGTGCCAGTAGTTCTCTCTGGACAGCGTCCTACGAGCAGTACTTC
CASSSLWTASYEQYF
>.|TRBV7-2|TRBD1|TRBJ2-5
TGTGCCAGCAGCACCCGGACAGGGGGAGAGACCCAGTACTTC
CASSTRTGGETQYF